The 21 T cell receptor beta chains below all came from one sample that was sequenced in a study of CD8+CD57+ T cells in acquired aplastic anemia. Genomic DNA served as template for TCR beta VDJ and CDR3 profiling. One entry per CDR3 protein, called by TCRdb with MiXCR from the reads. The sample has 250,000 or so distinct CDR3 sequences; about 44% are singletons. Sequencing was done on patients that had shown CD8+CD57+ cell expansion by flow cytometry. The sequencing sample was made of sorted CD4+, CD8+, or CD8+CD57+ T cells (not recorded which) from PBMCs. The receptors here all came from a human donor with aplastic anemia.

The chain combines TRBV5-8 with TRBJ1-1, with D maybe TRBD1 (5 bases). CDR1 is SGHTS, CDR2 YDEGEE, per germline. Trimming took off 7 bases at V and 0 bases at J, with 13 bases between the two ends. The CDR3 consists of 14 residues. The CDR3 loop reads CASARDLMNTEAFF. CDR3 in DNA: TGTGCCAGCGCCAGGGACTTGATGAACACTGAAGCTTTCTTT.

As to this clonotype: Since a much larger clone is just one base distant, this may be a read error. V gene TRBV7-9 combines with J gene TRBJ1-2; TRBD1 might be the D (6 bases). The CDR3 runs to 16 residues. Germline assignment: CDR1 SEHNR and CDR2 FQNEAQ (reference sequence). Between the trimmed V and J ends, which lost 5 bases and 7 bases, there was a span of 23 bases. The CDR3 sequence: CASSLEGVIPEGGYTF. The CDR3 DNA is TGTGCCAGCAGCCTCGAGGGGGTGATACCGGAGGGTGGCTACACCTTC.

In its sample, this clonotype was seen a few times. The CDR3 spells CASSDKGGGQETQYF. The CDR3 nucleotides are TGTGCCAGCAGCGACAAAGGCGGGGGCCAAGAGACCCAGTACTTC. The gene calls are TRBV2 and TRBJ2-5; 7 positions agree with TRBD2. V trimming: 6 bases; J trimming: 1 base; junction bases outside the gene matches: 8. Germline V gene data show CDR1 as SNHLY and CDR2 as FYNNEI. There are 15 residues in the CDR3.

Concerning this clonotype: Compared with germline, one end of the junction differs, possibly owing to a read error. The chain employs TRBV6-4 and TRBJ1-2; D is unclear. CDR1 is MRHNA and CDR2 is SNTAGT in the germline V gene. The CDR3 extends over 13 amino acids. The CDR3 DNA reads as TGTGCCAGCAGTGACTCGGACGGGGATGGCCACACCTTC. Translated, it gives CASSDSDGDGHTF.

This clonotype was counted a few times. The rearrangement uses TRBV30 and TRBJ2-7; the D call may be TRBD1 or TRBD2 (5 bases each). V was clipped by 5 bases and J by 4 bases, with 15 bases between them. Germline values: CDR1 GTSNPN, CDR2 SVGIG (reference sequence). This CDR3 spans 13 amino acids. The CDR3: CAWGEGSGYEQYF. The CDR3 DNA reads TGTGCCTGGGGAGAGGGGTCTGGGTACGAGCAGTACTTC.

About this clonotype itself: A much larger clonotype is one base distant, so this may be a read error. The chain has TRBV11-2 and TRBJ2-1, with 10 positions matching TRBD2. Germline CDR1 SGHAT, CDR2 FQNNGV. This CDR3 contains 20 residues. The V segment lost 0 bases and the J segment 1 base; nucleotides outside the gene matches: 12. CDR3: CASSLDRDLAGAISYNEQFF. CDR3 in DNA: TGTGCCAGCAGCTTAGACAGGGACCTAGCGGGAGCGATATCCTACAATGAGCAGTTCTTC.

V gene TRBV11-1 combines with J gene TRBJ2-7; 8 bases fit TRBD2. Germline V gene data show CDR1 as SGHAT and CDR2 as FQDESV (reference sequence). The CDR3 is 15 amino acids. V was pared by 3 bases and J by 3 bases, with 7 bases of the junction left unmatched. CDR3 DNA sequence: TGTGCCAGCAGCTTCTCGGCGGGGGGACGCTACGAGCAGTACTTC. Protein: CASSFSAGGRYEQYF.

This chain connects TRBV20-1 to TRBJ1-2; D ambiguous. This CDR3 region has 13 residues. V lost 1 base, J lost 8 bases, and 14 bases lay in between. CDR1 is DFQATT, CDR2 SNEGSKA, per germline (reference sequence). The CDR3 here is CSARVAGGGGYTF. The DNA for the CDR3 is TGCAGTGCTAGAGTGGCAGGAGGAGGGGGCTACACCTTC.

The chain uses TRBV15 and TRBJ1-1; 7 bases match TRBD1. Germline assignment: CDR1 LNHNV and CDR2 YYDKDF (reference sequence). The CDR3 totals 15 residues. V shed 3 bases and J 3 bases; nucleotides not matched to a gene: 7. The CDR3 spells CATSSEQGRYTEAFF. DNA of the CDR3: TGTGCCACCAGCAGTGAACAGGGGCGGTACACTGAAGCTTTCTTT.

The V gene is TRBV20-1, the J gene TRBJ1-1; TRBD1 matches 9 bases. Germline loops: CDR1 DFQATT, CDR2 SNEGSKA (reference sequence). This CDR3 spans 12 amino acids. Trimming removed 8 bases from V and 8 bases from J; junction bases left unmatched: 9. The CDR3 DNA reads as TGCAGTACCCCGGGGGGGACAGGGGAAGCTTTCTTT. Its protein is CSTPGGTGEAFF.

This clonotype has a count of ten or more. The rearrangement uses TRBV6-1 and TRBJ1-6; 8 bases match TRBD1. Germline values: CDR1 MNHNS, CDR2 SASEGT. The CDR3 length is 15 residues. V trimming: 2 bases; J trimming: 10 bases; junction bases outside the gene matches: 7. CDR3 bases: TGTGCCAGCAGTGAAATGGGCAGGGGGCGGTCACCCCTCCACTTT. Its protein product is CASSEMGRGRSPLHF.

This clonotype was recorded at least ten times. The chain recombines TRBV10-3 with TRBJ2-1; maybe TRBD1 (7 bases). The CDR3 extends over 15 amino acids. Germline assignment: CDR1 ENHRY and CDR2 SYGVKD. V shed 4 bases and J shed 7 bases, with 17 bases lying between them. The CDR3 is CAISAGDSFRNEQFF. In DNA form, the CDR3 reads TGTGCCATCAGTGCGGGGGACAGTTTCAGGAATGAGCAGTTCTTC.

This clonotype was observed many times. The gene calls are TRBV7-3 and TRBJ2-5, with 7 bases lining up with TRBD2. V lost 4 bases to trimming and J lost 2 bases; unmatched junction nucleotides: 7. The CDR3 sequence is 15 residues long. Germline-derived CDR1 and CDR2 are SGHTA and FQGTGA. CDR3 DNA sequence: TGTGCCAGCAGCTCAGTAGGCGGGGGTCAAGAGACCCAGTACTTC. Residues: CASSSVGGGQETQYF.

This clonotype was seen a handful of times. Given a much more abundant clone one base away, this may be a read error. V is TRBV20-1 and J is TRBJ2-7; weak D call: TRBD2 (6 bases). The CDR3 covers 18 residues. The germline V gene has CDR1 DFQATT and CDR2 SNEGSKA (reference sequence). V dropped 6 bases and J dropped 7 bases, with 34 bases sitting between them. CDR3 residues: CSALNRHDMAGNYNEQYF. The CDR3 region has the DNA TGCAGTGCCCTCAACCGCCACGACATGGCGGGGAACTACAATGAGCAGTACTTC.

The V and J genes are TRBV25-1 and TRBJ2-7; D is ambiguous. Trimming took 5 bases from V and 1 from J, leaving 9 bases between them. This CDR3 is built from 13 residues. Looked up from germline, CDR1 is MGHDK and CDR2 is SYGVNS. CDR3 coding DNA: TGTGCCAGCAGTCCACACCAATCCTACGAGCAGTACTTC. Protein product: CASSPHQSYEQYF.

Points on this clonotype: An end of the junction differs from the germline gene, which may be a read error. The V gene is TRBV7-3, the J gene TRBJ1-2, with D possibly being TRBD1 (5 bases). The CDR3 is 15 residues long. CDR1 SGHTA and CDR2 FQGTGA come from the germline V gene. The CDR3 is CASSSPAGGDYGYTF. CDR3 nucleotide sequence: TGTGCTAGCAGCTCCCCTGCTGGAGGGGACTATGGCTACACCTTC.

This clonotype was counted ten times or more. The chain carries TRBV5-1 and TRBJ2-1; 12 nucleotides align to TRBD2. The CDR3 consists of 16 residues. Per the germline V gene, CDR1 is SGHRS and CDR2 is YFSETQ. The V gene end was trimmed by 0 bases and the J gene end by 6 bases; junction bases not matched to a gene: 4. The CDR3 loop is CASSLGTSGISNEQFF. The CDR3 DNA reads TGCGCCAGCAGCTTGGGGACTAGCGGGATATCCAATGAGCAGTTCTTC. The complete variable domain, with remaining parts taken from reference TRBV5-1 and TRBJ2-1, reads KAGVTQTPRYLIKTRGQQVTLSCSPISGHRSVSWYQQTPGQGLQFLFEYFSETQRNKGNFPGRFSGRQFSNSRSEMNVSTLELGDSALYLCASSLGTSGISNEQFFGPGTRLTVL.

This clonotype was observed many times. This chain links TRBV9 with TRBJ2-7, with 10 bases fitting TRBD2. This CDR3 is built from 17 residues. From germline, CDR1 is SGDLS and CDR2 YYNGEE. V was clipped by 1 base and J by 3 bases; unmatched bases: 10. The CDR3 region is CASSVTSGGTSDYEQYF. The CDR3 coding sequence is TGTGCCAGCAGCGTAACGTCGGGTGGGACTAGCGACTACGAGCAGTACTTC. The full variable domain, in which reference TRBV9 and TRBJ2-7 provide the parts outside the CDR3, is DSGVTQTPKHLITATGQRVTLRCSPRSGDLSVYWYQQSLDQGLQFLIQYYNGEERAKGNILERFSAQQFPDLHSELNLSSLELGDSALYFCASSVTSGGTSDYEQYFGPGTRLTVT.

The sample holds many counts of this clonotype. This chain links TRBV6-6 with TRBJ1-3; 11 nucleotides align to TRBD1. Germline assignment: CDR1 MNHNY and CDR2 SVGAGI (reference sequence). This CDR3 has 16 amino acids. With V trimmed by 5 bases and J by 4 bases, 7 bases remained unmatched. CDR3 loop: CASSTGQGAVGNTIYF. The CDR3 DNA reads as TGTGCCAGCAGTACAGGACAGGGGGCCGTAGGAAACACCATATATTTT.

Many counts were recorded for this clonotype. The rearrangement links TRBV7-8 to TRBJ1-3; tentative D call: TRBD1 (6 bases). This CDR3 comprises 18 residues. Germline values: CDR1 SGHVS, CDR2 FQNEAQ. The V gene lost 5 bases and the J gene lost 0 bases, with 20 bases spanning the gap. The chain's CDR3 is CASSARDTSSTSGNTIYF. DNA of the CDR3: TGTGCCAGCAGCGCCCGGGACACATCTTCCACCTCTGGAAACACCATATATTTT.

At least ten counts were recorded for this clonotype. The chain uses TRBV4-3 and TRBJ2-6; 10 nucleotides line up with TRBD1. The CDR3 is 17 residues long. V trimming: 1 base; J trimming: 1 base; junction bases outside the gene matches: 1. The germline V gene encodes CDR1 LGHNA and CDR2 YSLEER. CDR3 sequence: CASSQGGQGSGANVLTF. The CDR3 nucleotides are TGCGCCAGCAGCCAAGGGGGACAGGGGTCTGGGGCCAACGTCCTGACTTTC.